Below, 8 T cell receptor beta chains from the same sample are listed, as sequenced in a study of blood T cell repertoires in COVID-19. Data came from immunoSEQ multiplex PCR; TCRdb stores just in-frame clones and leaves some out. This table has around 310,000 clones, almost 90% appearing once. Sequencing used peripheral blood. All receptors derive from a woman between 35 and 50 years old with COVID-19, enrolled during active disease.

V and J are TRBV30 and TRBJ2-5; D perhaps matches TRBD1 (5 bases). Trimming removed 5 bases at V and 1 base at J, with 14 bases between. This CDR3 region has 14 residues. In germline, CDR1 is GTSNPN, CDR2 SVGIG (reference sequence). CDR3 nucleotides: TGTGCCTGGGCAAGGGGAAGAAGCCAAGAGACCCAGTACTTC. As protein: CAWARGRSQETQYF.

This sequence joins TRBV29-1 and TRBJ1-2; possibly TRBD1 for D (6 bases). The CDR3 is made up of 12 amino acids. Looked up from germline, CDR1 is SQVTM and CDR2 is ANQGSEA. Trimming took off 5 bases at V and 7 bases at J, with 14 bases between the two ends. CDR3 bases: TGCAGCGTTAACCACAGGGCTGGTGGCTACACCTTC. Amino acids: CSVNHRAGGYTF.

The V gene is TRBV2, the J gene TRBJ1-2; D is ambiguous. The CDR3 consists of 11 residues. CDR1 and CDR2 (germline): SNHLY, FYNNEI. V gave up 1 base and J gave up 7 bases, with 4 bases separating them. The DNA for the CDR3 is TGTGCCAGCAGTGAAGGGGCTGGCTACACCTTC. This translates into CASSEGAGYTF.

The DNA for the CDR3 is TGCGCCAGCAGCGGGGGGACAGGGAGCTCCTACGAGCAGTACTTC. This gives the protein CASSGGTGSSYEQYF. V is TRBV5-1 and J is TRBJ2-7, with 9 bases lining up with TRBD1. Looked up from germline, CDR1 is SGHRS and CDR2 is YFSETQ. The CDR3 spans 15 residues. The J segment lost 0 bases and the V segment lost 4 bases, leaving 5 bases of the junction unmatched.

The V and J genes are TRBV5-1 and TRBJ1-4, with D perhaps matching TRBD1 (5 bases). Trimming removed 0 bases at V and 13 bases at J, with 13 bases between. Germline V gene sequence: CDR1 SGHRS, CDR2 YFSETQ. There are 13 residues in the CDR3. CDR3 residues: CASSLAGGVRLFF. The CDR3 DNA is TGCGCCAGCAGCTTGGCCGGAGGGGTTAGACTGTTTTTT. Filled out from reference TRBV5-1 and TRBJ1-4, the complete variable domain reads KAGVTQTPRYLIKTRGQQVTLSCSPISGHRSVSWYQQTPGQGLQFLFEYFSETQRNKGNFPGRFSGRQFSNSRSEMNVSTLELGDSALYLCASSLAGGVRLFFGSGTQLSVL.

Only one count was recorded for this clone. V gene TRBV18 combines with J gene TRBJ1-4; D is ambiguous. Per the germline V gene, CDR1 is KGHSH and CDR2 is LQKENI. This CDR3 contains 13 residues. V gave up 6 bases and J gave up 8 bases, with 13 bases separating them. CDR3 in amino acids: CASSSLDYEKLFF. The CDR3, as DNA: TGTGCCAGCTCCTCTCTTGACTACGAAAAACTGTTTTTT.

The chain joins TRBV5-8 to TRBJ1-2; TRBD1 matches 11 bases. From germline, CDR1 is SGHTS and CDR2 YDEGEE. This CDR3 region has 17 residues. The V and J ends lost 1 base and 3 bases, in that order; junction bases with no gene match: 8. For the CDR3, the DNA is TGTGCCAGCAGCTTGCCCGGACAGGGGGCCAGACACTATGGCTACACCTTC. Amino acids: CASSLPGQGARHYGYTF.

The chain recombines TRBV6-5 with TRBJ1-2; TRBD1 matches at 7 bases. The germline V gene encodes CDR1 MNHEY and CDR2 SVGAGI. CDR3 length: 13 residues. Trimming removed 2 bases from V and 3 bases from J; junction bases left unmatched: 0. The CDR3 bases are TGTGCCAGCAGTTACGGACAGGACTATGGCTACACCTTC. This sequence encodes CASSYGQDYGYTF.